A selection of T cell receptor beta chains follows, all from one sample in a study of T-cell memory formation after mild COVID-19. MiXCR, run by TCRdb on the 5' RACE reads, gives a single entry per CDR3 protein. The sample has 450,000 to 650,000 distinct CDR3 sequences; around 21% are singletons. Material for sequencing was PBMCs or a T cell subset sorted from them (not recorded which). These receptors came from an adult woman who had mild COVID-19 (a few samples of this study predate the infection). Cell type and time point are not known. Each CDR3 is given with its conserved first and last residue. The D gene is left open where the match is weak. Size values are once, few and many counts, or a class for expanded clones, and some rows have none.

CDR3nt: TGTGCCAGCAGCCATAACCGGAACTCCTACGAGCAGTACTTC
CDR3aa: CASSHNRNSYEQYF
j_gene: TRBJ2-7
v_gene: TRBV4-2
abundance: many
d_gene: NA
len: 14

CDR3nt: TGTGCCAGCAGTGAAACAGTCCAAGAGACCCAGTACTTC
CDR3aa: CASSETVQETQYF
j_gene: TRBJ2-5
v_gene: TRBV2
abundance: NA
d_gene: NA
len: 13

CDR3nt: TGCGCCAGCAGCCACCCGGGACAGGTATATGGCTACACCTTC
CDR3aa: CASSHPGQVYGYTF
j_gene: TRBJ1-2
v_gene: TRBV5-1
abundance: NA
d_gene: TRBD1
len: 14

CDR3nt: TGTGCCAGCAGTGTTAAGGGGGCGCGGACTGAAGCTTTCTTT
CDR3aa: CASSVKGARTEAFF
j_gene: TRBJ1-1
v_gene: TRBV6-1
abundance: NA
d_gene: TRBD1
len: 14

CDR3nt: TGTGCCAGCTCACCAATCGACAGCTTGACCTACGAGCAGTACTTC
CDR3aa: CASSPIDSLTYEQYF
j_gene: TRBJ2-7
v_gene: TRBV18
abundance: few
d_gene: NA
len: 15

CDR3nt: TGTGCCACCAGTGATCGCCAGCGGAACTCATACAATGAGCAGTTCTTC
CDR3aa: CATSDRQRNSYNEQFF
j_gene: TRBJ2-1
v_gene: TRBV24-1
abundance: NA
d_gene: NA
len: 16

CDR3nt: TGTGCCAGCAGCTCCACCCCAATTCGGAGCTCCTATAATTCACCCCTCCACTTT
CDR3aa: CASSSTPIRSSYNSPLHF
j_gene: TRBJ1-6
v_gene: TRBV7-9
abundance: NA
d_gene: NA
len: 18

CDR3nt: TGCAGTGCGTCGGACACCGCTAACTATGGCTACACCTTC
CDR3aa: CSASDTANYGYTF
j_gene: TRBJ1-2
v_gene: TRBV20-1
abundance: few
d_gene: NA
len: 13

CDR3nt: TGCAGTGCTAGAGTGTGGGGACAGGGGGCTCGGAATGAGCAGTTCTTC
CDR3aa: CSARVWGQGARNEQFF
j_gene: TRBJ2-1
v_gene: TRBV20-1
abundance: NA
d_gene: TRBD1
len: 16

CDR3nt: TGTGCCAGCAGCTTAGGGAGCTGGGACCCCAATGGCTACACCTTC
CDR3aa: CASSLGSWDPNGYTF
j_gene: TRBJ1-2
v_gene: TRBV7-8
abundance: NA
d_gene: NA
len: 15

CDR3nt: TGTGCCAGCAGCCATTCTGACCGGCCTCAAGCTTTCTTT
CDR3aa: CASSHSDRPQAFF
j_gene: TRBJ1-1
v_gene: TRBV14
abundance: NA
d_gene: NA
len: 13

CDR3nt: TGTGCCACCACCCAGAGGACCCTGAACACCGGGGAGCTGTTTTTT
CDR3aa: CATTQRTLNTGELFF
j_gene: TRBJ2-2
v_gene: TRBV6-1
abundance: NA
d_gene: NA
len: 15

CDR3nt: TGTGCCAGCAAGAACAGTGTGGGGAACACTGAAGCTTTCTTT
CDR3aa: CASKNSVGNTEAFF
j_gene: TRBJ1-1
v_gene: TRBV6-4
abundance: NA
d_gene: NA
len: 14

CDR3nt: TGTGCCAGCCGTCGGACAGTTCAGCCCCAGCATTTT
CDR3aa: CASRRTVQPQHF
j_gene: TRBJ1-5
v_gene: TRBV12-3/TRBV12-4
abundance: many
d_gene: NA
len: 12

CDR3nt: TGTGCCAGCAGCCCAAAACCTGGGGACATCGGACAGCCCCAGCATTTT
CDR3aa: CASSPKPGDIGQPQHF
j_gene: TRBJ1-5
v_gene: TRBV5-4
abundance: few
d_gene: NA
len: 16

CDR3nt: TGTGCCAGCAGTATACAGGGGGCCTCGGGAAACACCATATATTTT
CDR3aa: CASSIQGASGNTIYF
j_gene: TRBJ1-3
v_gene: TRBV2
abundance: NA
d_gene: TRBD1
len: 15

CDR3nt: TGTGCCAGCAGTACGTGGACGGAGAACACTGAAGCTTTCTTT
CDR3aa: CASSTWTENTEAFF
j_gene: TRBJ1-1
v_gene: TRBV12-3/TRBV12-4
abundance: NA
d_gene: NA
len: 14

CDR3nt: TGTGCCAGCAGCTTACAGCAAATCGGGTACAATGAGCAGTTCTTC
CDR3aa: CASSLQQIGYNEQFF
j_gene: TRBJ2-1
v_gene: TRBV11-3
abundance: NA
d_gene: NA
len: 15

CDR3nt: TGCAGTGCAAAGAACAGCTATGGCTACACCTTC
CDR3aa: CSAKNSYGYTF
j_gene: TRBJ1-2
v_gene: TRBV20-1
abundance: NA
d_gene: NA
len: 11

CDR3nt: TGCAGTGCTAGCCGGGGTGACTCCTACGAGCAGTACTTC
CDR3aa: CSASRGDSYEQYF
j_gene: TRBJ2-7
v_gene: TRBV20-1
abundance: few
d_gene: NA
len: 13

CDR3nt: TGTGCCGTACAATCGGGTAGCACAGATACGCAGTATTTT
CDR3aa: CAVQSGSTDTQYF
j_gene: TRBJ2-3
v_gene: TRBV7-9
abundance: few
d_gene: NA
len: 13

CDR3nt: TGCGCCAGCGTACTACAGGCCTCGGGCACCGGGGAGCTGTTTTTT
CDR3aa: CASVLQASGTGELFF
j_gene: TRBJ2-2
v_gene: TRBV5-1
abundance: NA
d_gene: NA
len: 15

CDR3nt: TGTGCCAGCAGCCAAGGGCTAGCGTTGGGCAATGAGCAGTTCTTC
CDR3aa: CASSQGLALGNEQFF
j_gene: TRBJ2-1
v_gene: TRBV3-1
abundance: few
d_gene: NA
len: 15

CDR3nt: TGCAGTGCACAAACCCGGGGGGGGAGTGAAGAGCAGTACTTC
CDR3aa: CSAQTRGGSEEQYF
j_gene: TRBJ2-7
v_gene: TRBV20-1
abundance: few
d_gene: TRBD2
len: 14

CDR3nt: TGCGCCAGCAGCTTGGTACAAGTCCCGAACACCGGGGAGCTGTTTTTT
CDR3aa: CASSLVQVPNTGELFF
j_gene: TRBJ2-2
v_gene: TRBV4-1
abundance: few
d_gene: NA
len: 16

CDR3nt: TGTGCCAGCAGTTCGACGGGGGAGGGCCTAGATACGCAGTATTTT
CDR3aa: CASSSTGEGLDTQYF
j_gene: TRBJ2-3
v_gene: TRBV6-1
abundance: NA
d_gene: TRBD2
len: 15

CDR3nt: TGTGCCAGCAGCGTCGGCGTTCTCGAGAACGAGCAGTACTTC
CDR3aa: CASSVGVLENEQYF
j_gene: TRBJ2-7
v_gene: TRBV9
abundance: few
d_gene: NA
len: 14

CDR3nt: TGTGCCAGCAGTTACTCGGGCCCAGGGACGGAGACCCAGTACTTC
CDR3aa: CASSYSGPGTETQYF
j_gene: TRBJ2-5
v_gene: TRBV6-5
abundance: NA
d_gene: NA
len: 15

CDR3nt: TGCGCCAGCAGCTTAATCTGGGGCCCCTACGAGCAGTACTTC
CDR3aa: CASSLIWGPYEQYF
j_gene: TRBJ2-7
v_gene: TRBV5-1
abundance: many
d_gene: NA
len: 14

CDR3nt: TGTGCCAGCAGCTTAGGTTTAGCTAGCGGGGGAATTGGAGAGACCCAGTACTTC
CDR3aa: CASSLGLASGGIGETQYF
j_gene: TRBJ2-5
v_gene: TRBV7-2
abundance: NA
d_gene: TRBD2
len: 18

CDR3nt: TGTGCCAGCAGTTACTCGATTGTCCAGGTCAGCACCGGGGAGCTGTTTTTT
CDR3aa: CASSYSIVQVSTGELFF
j_gene: TRBJ2-2
v_gene: TRBV6-5
abundance: NA
d_gene: NA
len: 17

CDR3nt: TGTGCCTGGAGGGATTCGAACACCGGGGAGCTGTTTTTT
CDR3aa: CAWRDSNTGELFF
j_gene: TRBJ2-2
v_gene: TRBV30
abundance: few
d_gene: NA
len: 13

CDR3nt: TGTGCCAGCAGCTTAACGGGGACCGGGCCGTGGACCGGGGAGCTGTTTTTT
CDR3aa: CASSLTGTGPWTGELFF
j_gene: TRBJ2-2
v_gene: TRBV7-3
abundance: NA
d_gene: NA
len: 17

CDR3nt: TGCAGCGCCGCGCGGGACAGTACCTACGAGCAGTACTTC
CDR3aa: CSAARDSTYEQYF
j_gene: TRBJ2-7
v_gene: TRBV29-1
abundance: NA
d_gene: NA
len: 13

CDR3nt: TGTGCCACCAGCAGCACGAAGGCAGGCCGCTTCGGCTATGGCTACACCTTC
CDR3aa: CATSSTKAGRFGYGYTF
j_gene: TRBJ1-2
v_gene: TRBV15
abundance: few
d_gene: NA
len: 17

CDR3nt: TGTGCCAGCAAGGGACAGGGCTATGAAAAACTGTTTTTT
CDR3aa: CASKGQGYEKLFF
j_gene: TRBJ1-4
v_gene: TRBV2
abundance: few
d_gene: TRBD1
len: 13